This T cell receptor (beta chain) was captured in a study of metastatic and nonmetastatic thyroid tumors. Study in general: Peripheral blood and tumor or nodule samples from malignant and benign thyroid patients were compared.

No patient had received any treatment before thyroid surgery. Under the authors' procedure: In papillary thyroid cancer, a distant-metastasis classifier was built using CDR3 differences across clinicopathological groups. TCRdb reanalyzed the PCR reads with MiXCR. The V and J calls here are based on TCRdb, not the publication. Of approximately 15,000 clones in the sample, roughly 34% were seen once. Details on this clone: Its ends do not fully match the called genes, so a read error is possible.

This CDR3 has 15 amino acids. Per germline, CDR1 SNHLY and CDR2 FYNNEI. V is TRBV2 and J is TRBJ2-2, with a weak D call TRBD2 (6 bases). The sequence was obtained from a male donor with papillary thyroid cancer or a benign thyroid nodule (not recorded which). Some clones in this sample may be carry-over from other donors' samples. Sequenced: tumor tissue. This chain's CDR3 is CASIRLVRNTAELFF. CDR3 coding DNA: TGTGCCAGCATAAGACTAGTCCGGAACACCGCGGAGCTGTTTTTT.